This T cell receptor beta chain appears in the sequencing data of a study of PD-1 blockade in classical Hodgkin lymphoma (dated by TCRdb to about 2020). Background on the whole study: Nivolumab dosing was 3 mg/kg intravenously every 2 weeks, continuing until either disease progression or unacceptable toxicity. The study used CyTOF and TCR beta sequencing to define a peripheral blood immune signature of response to PD-1 blockade in classical Hodgkin lymphoma. Summary of the overall study and its limitations: Patients starting nivolumab less than 1 year after ASCT had lower diversity and were excluded from later analyses to avoid confounding by immune reconstitution. Baseline diversity similar to that of newly diagnosed patients was observed in trial patients achieving complete response, whereas significantly lower diversity was observed in partial responders and progressors. The study was limited to a single clinical trial cohort, and causes of repertoire differences, possibly disease activity or prior therapy, remained undefined. A significant rise by C4D1 was seen in CD4+ but not CD8+ TCR diversity (p=0.0027 vs p=0.16), with the rise being most apparent in complete responders (p=0.02). Baseline TCR diversity was reported as lower in newly diagnosed patients than in healthy donors, and lower still in relapsed/refractory patients.

According to the study, the label for this sample's time point signals: cycle 4 day 1 (C4D1), after more than five weeks of nivolumab. Relapse after autologous stem cell transplantation had occurred in all trial patients, and cohorts A, B and C were distinguished by prior brentuximab vedotin exposure. The trial cohort included 55 to 60 patients with relapsed/refractory classical Hodgkin lymphoma, and each patient had a best overall response of complete response, partial response or progressive disease. In the multi-cohort phase II CheckMate 205 trial, trial patients received single-agent nivolumab. An independent review committee assessed best overall response by applying the 2007 International Working Group response criteria. PBMCs from the trial were collected at three points: immediately before nivolumab initiation (C1D1), and during therapy at cycle 2 day 1 and cycle 4 day 1. Peripheral blood was collected in 8 mL Vacutainer Cell Preparation Tubes, from which PBMCs were isolated by centrifugation and then cryopreserved.

Genomic DNA was extracted with the Qiagen DNeasy kit from unsorted PBMCs and from negatively selected CD4+ and CD8+ fractions. TCR beta CDR3 regions were amplified by immunoSEQ multiplex PCR using primers annealing to V and J segments. Amplification bias was minimized using a synthetic immune receptor repertoire, and residual bias was removed computationally after sequencing. The paper's data handling went like this. Repertoire diversity was quantified as the Shannon entropy index using custom Python scripts. Unsorted, CD4+ and CD8+ repertoires were analyzed separately, except in combined analyses where CD4+ and CD8+ sequences were merged in silico. Clonal expansion was defined as at least a 2-fold frequency increase after treatment relative to C1D1, with a pseudocount of 0.5 for undetected baseline clones. Clones with 0 or 1 copy at C1D1 were classified as singleton clones, and clones with 2 or more copies were classified as non-singleton clones. By matching protein sequences in sorted samples from the same patient, clones expanded in unsorted samples were annotated as CD4+, CD8+ or unknown. Wilcoxon tests were applied to paired samples to test diversity changes from C1D1 to C4D1. Not all clones reach the TCRdb copy of this immuneACCESS table, which keeps in-frame sequences only. Checked studies attribute under half of the gap to unresolved V genes and leave the rest unexplained. The DNA was the basis for D and trimming; V, J and clone size are from that table. Here the sample has tens of thousands of clones; nearly 90% occur a single time. The ten largest make up about 8.1% of the sample.

In the case of this clone: Its cognate antigen has yet to be identified. Qualities for individual bases were not recorded, and no much larger clone is one base off.

The CDR3 goes from the cysteine to the phenylalanine over 15 residues. Left in the record is the CDR3 DNA by itself, 45 bases read in frame from the first base. Trimming at the junction amounts to 3 bases on V and 2 bases on J, and the germline ends lie 12 bases apart. In the germline V gene, CDR1 corresponds to ENHRY and CDR2 to SYGVKD. The sample in question was peripheral blood mononuclear cells (PBMCs), obtained before the fourth cycle of nivolumab. This TCR was sampled from a human donor with classical Hodgkin lymphoma. The chain couples TRBV10-3 to TRBJ2-3, with the D gene possibly TRBD1 or TRBD2, each one fitting 5 bases. The sequenced DNA: TGTGCCATCAGTGACTGGGGGATAACCACAGATACGCAGTATTTT. This yields the protein CAISDWGITTDTQYF.